One TCR beta chain is described in this entry. Its antigen is not identified. The sample comes from a study of blood T cells in healthy people across ages. Findings of the study overall: The recorded TCR beta diversity per million T cells decreased in a roughly linear manner with age. Estimates of diversity drawn from one million T cells were considered underestimates. Versus aged donors, long-lived donors had higher diversity and more naive CD4+ cells.

Trimming took 5 bases from V and 2 from J, leaving 12 bases between them. Looked up from germline, CDR1 is SEHNR and CDR2 is FQNEAQ (reference sequence). This CDR3 is built from 14 residues. Alongside a J-beta primer mix, a sample-barcoded 5' primer served in a second PCR lasting about 7 to 11 cycles. TCRdb re-analysed the 5' RACE reads in MiXCR, keeping a single row per CDR3 protein. Of some 1,000,000 distinct CDR3 sequences in the sample, almost 25% were seen once. This sample also appeared in a second study, on T cells of mothers and their children. This second report adds: For each mother, over 9 million TCR beta CDR3 reads were obtained, and for each child, a few million.

This TCR came from a girl aged 2-10 years in good health. The sequencing input was blood. The chain combines TRBV7-9 with TRBJ2-5; maybe TRBD2 (5 bases). The CDR3 spells CASSILDSQETQYF. The DNA of the CDR3 is TGTGCCAGCAGCATCCTGGACTCACAAGAGACCCAGTACTTC.